These 27 T cell receptor beta chains share one sample of origin, sequenced in a study of T cell responses to AZD1222 COVID-19 vaccine. Libraries were prepared by immunoSEQ multiplex PCR; TCRdb keeps only in-frame clonotypes and omits some of them. This sample carries 140,000 to 150,000 clones, about nine tenths of them seen once, and the ten largest clones take roughly 1.8%. The sequenced sample was peripheral blood, obtained on day 0 of AZD1222 vaccination. The source is an adult in good health.

The DNA for the CDR3 is TGTGCCAGCAGCTCAAGACAGGGAACTGAAGCTTTCTTT. The encoded protein is CASSSRQGTEAFF. This chain connects TRBV5-4 to TRBJ1-1, with 7 bases lining up with TRBD1. Unmatched junction bases numbered 4, after V lost 3 bases and J lost 5 bases. Germline CDR1 reads SGHNT; CDR2 reads YYREEE (reference sequence). The CDR3 contains 13 residues. The complete variable domain, with remaining parts taken from reference TRBV5-4 and TRBJ1-1, reads ETGVTQSPTHLIKTRGQQVTLRCSSQSGHNTVSWYQQALGQGPQFIFQYYREEENGRGNFPPRFSGLQFPNYSSELNVNALELDDSALYLCASSSRQGTEAFFGQGTRLTVV.

The V gene is TRBV5-4, the J gene TRBJ1-2; D is unclear. Trimming took off 0 bases at V and 5 bases at J, with 14 bases between the two ends. This CDR3 contains 15 residues. Germline V gives CDR1 SGHNT, CDR2 YYREEE (reference sequence). The CDR3 sequence is CASSLDGSTSYGYTF. The CDR3 DNA reads TGTGCCAGCAGCTTGGATGGCAGCACCTCTTATGGCTACACCTTC.

This sequence joins TRBV5-1 and TRBJ2-3, with D maybe TRBD1 (6 bases). The CDR3 loop spans 16 amino acids. Trimming shortened V by 4 bases and J by 2 bases, and 17 bases separated the two germline ends. Germline CDR1 SGHRS, CDR2 YFSETQ. CDR3 DNA: TGCGCCAGCAGCCCCGGAGGCGGACAGAACACAGATACGCAGTATTTT. Translation: CASSPGGGQNTDTQYF.

This chain uses TRBV7-2 with TRBJ2-3; D call uncertain. V gave up 3 bases and J gave up 0 bases, with 10 bases separating them. The germline V gene has CDR1 SGHTA and CDR2 FQGNSA. CDR3 length: 15 amino acids. CDR3 sequence: CASSFLYWSTDTQYF. The CDR3 DNA sequence: TGTGCCAGCAGCTTTCTCTACTGGAGCACAGATACGCAGTATTTT.

The gene calls are TRBV5-1 and TRBJ1-6; no reliable D call. The CDR3 contains 15 residues. Trimming took 6 bases from V and 0 from J, leaving 10 bases between them. Per germline, CDR1 SGHRS and CDR2 YFSETQ. Here the CDR3 reads CASTSRSSYNSPLHF. CDR3 DNA: TGCGCCAGCACTTCGAGAAGCTCCTATAATTCACCCCTCCACTTT.

V gene TRBV2 combines with J gene TRBJ1-4; D remains ambiguous. CDR3 length: 16 residues. The germline gives CDR1 SNHLY, CDR2 FYNNEI. Trimming left V 2 bases short and J 4 bases short, with 14 bases between. Here the CDR3 DNA reads TGTGCCAGCAGTGAAAGAAGAGGGCTCGTTAATGAAAAACTGTTTTTT. Its protein product is CASSERRGLVNEKLFF.

This chain uses TRBV4-1 with TRBJ1-1; D possibly corresponds to TRBD1 (5 bases). Per germline, CDR1 MGHRA and CDR2 YSYEKL. V dropped 4 bases and J dropped 11 bases, with 20 bases sitting between them. CDR3 length equals 14 residues. CDR3 residues: CASSLWGYSAVAFF. The CDR3, as DNA: TGCGCCAGCAGCCTCTGGGGGTACTCAGCGGTGGCTTTCTTT.

Here the CDR3 reads CASSSLGLATEQYF. In nucleotides, the CDR3 is TGTGCCAGCAGTTCCCTGGGACTAGCGACCGAGCAGTACTTC. The chain carries TRBV6-5 and TRBJ2-7; 10 bases align to TRBD2. CDR1 is MNHEY, CDR2 SVGAGI, per germline. The CDR3 is 14 residues long. J gave up 6 bases and V 4 bases, and 6 bases lay outside the gene matches.

V and J are TRBV6-5 and TRBJ2-7; D is undetermined. Germline V gene data show CDR1 as MNHEY and CDR2 as SVGAGI. The V end was cut by 6 bases, the J end by 0 bases, with 12 bases between. This CDR3 has 14 residues. The CDR3 is CASSADRSSYEQYF. CDR3 coding DNA: TGTGCCAGCAGCGCCGACCGAAGCTCCTACGAGCAGTACTTC.

This clone turned up a few times. The rearrangement links TRBV27 to TRBJ1-4; the D gene is possibly TRBD1 (6 bases). Germline CDR1 is MNHEY and CDR2 is SMNVEV (reference sequence). The length of the CDR3 is 13 residues. Trimming pared 5 bases from V and 8 bases from J, leaving 12 bases between. The CDR3 DNA is TGTGCCAGCAGTCCCAGGGGTGGGGAAAAACTGTTTTTT. This codes for CASSPRGGEKLFF.

The chain couples TRBV5-1 to TRBJ2-2, with 10 bases lining up with TRBD2. Germline CDR1 is SGHRS and CDR2 is YFSETQ. The CDR3 has 16 residues. V was pared by 4 bases and J by 3 bases, with 6 bases of the junction left unmatched. This CDR3 reads CASSESGRVYTGELFF. CDR3 bases: TGCGCCAGCAGCGAAAGCGGGAGGGTTTACACCGGGGAGCTGTTTTTT. The variable domain in full, with the rest retrieved from reference TRBV5-1 and TRBJ2-2, is KAGVTQTPRYLIKTRGQQVTLSCSPISGHRSVSWYQQTPGQGLQFLFEYFSETQRNKGNFPGRFSGRQFSNSRSEMNVSTLELGDSALYLCASSESGRVYTGELFFGEGSRLTVL.

The gene calls are TRBV28 and TRBJ1-1, with 9 bases matching TRBD1. The ends lost 4 bases at V and 12 bases at J; junction bases unmatched: 12. There are 14 residues in the CDR3. Germline V gene sequence: CDR1 MDHEN, CDR2 SYDVKM. CDR3 sequence reads: CASSSLGTGLKTFF. The CDR3 DNA follows: TGTGCCAGCAGTTCTCTCGGGACAGGGCTAAAAACTTTCTTT.

V and J are TRBV28 and TRBJ1-5; D might be TRBD1 (5 bases). Germline values: CDR1 MDHEN, CDR2 SYDVKM. The CDR3 length is 16 residues. Trimming removed 3 bases from V and 4 bases from J, with 16 bases in between. The CDR3 loop reads CASSFLVTAKNQPQHF. The CDR3 nucleotides are TGTGCCAGCAGTTTTCTAGTGACAGCAAAAAATCAGCCCCAGCATTTT.

The chain carries TRBV6-5 and TRBJ1-6, with D unclear. Germline CDR1 reads MNHEY; CDR2 reads SVGAGI. Trimming shortened V by 6 bases and J by 9 bases, and 12 bases separated the two germline ends. CDR3 length: 13 amino acids. For the CDR3, the DNA is TGTGCCAGCAGCCGAAGAGTTGTTTCACCCCTCCACTTT. Protein sequence: CASSRRVVSPLHF.

This chain links TRBV6-1 with TRBJ2-5, with D tentatively TRBD1 (5 bases). The CDR3 is made up of 15 amino acids. Trimming removed 2 bases from V and 2 bases from J, with 12 bases in between. Germline V gene sequence: CDR1 MNHNS, CDR2 SASEGT. CDR3 nucleotides: TGTGCCAGCAGTGAACCGGACCAGGGTCAAGAGACCCAGTACTTC. Its translation is CASSEPDQGQETQYF.

V gene TRBV10-2 combines with J gene TRBJ2-1, with 10 bases lining up with TRBD2. CDR3 length equals 13 residues. CDR1 is WSHSY, CDR2 SAAADI, per germline. Unmatched junction bases numbered 0, after V lost 7 bases and J lost 3 bases. In nucleotides, the CDR3 is TGCGCCAGCACTAGCGGGGGCTACAATGAGCAGTTCTTC. This codes for CASTSGGYNEQFF.

In regard to this clone: One end of the junction does not line up with germline, which may come from a read error. The chain recombines TRBV12-5 with TRBJ2-5; TRBD2 agrees at 12 bases. The germline gives CDR1 LGHNT, CDR2 FRNRAP. The CDR3 has 17 amino acids. This CDR3 reads CASGGLAGQTAATPLNF. In nucleotides, the CDR3 is TGTGCTAGTGGTGGACTAGCGGGACAGACCGCCGCAACCCCTTTAAACTTC.

The chain combines TRBV27 with TRBJ1-5; D gene unclear. V was shortened by 1 base and J by 0 bases, with 10 bases between the two germline ends. Germline CDR1 MNHEY, CDR2 SMNVEV (reference sequence). The CDR3 is 16 residues long. In nucleotides, the CDR3 is TGTGCCAGCAGTTTATTCGGGAGTTATAGCAATCAGCCCCAGCATTTT. This gives the protein CASSLFGSYSNQPQHF.

This chain connects TRBV29-1 to TRBJ1-4; D might be TRBD1 (6 bases). Trimming shortened V by 7 bases and J by 8 bases, and 14 bases separated the two germline ends. The CDR3 has 12 residues. CDR1 is SQVTM and CDR2 is ANQGSEA in the germline V gene. In DNA form, the CDR3 reads TGCAGCGCCAGGGGCTTTGGGGAAAAACTGTTTTTT. It translates to CSARGFGEKLFF.

V usage is TRBV5-1 and J usage is TRBJ1-5; D is perhaps TRBD1 (5 bases). Trimming left V 0 bases short and J 3 bases short, with 7 bases between. The CDR3 loop spans 14 amino acids. Germline lookup yields CDR1 SGHRS and CDR2 YFSETQ. In DNA, the CDR3 is TGCGCCAGCAGCTTGGGGGGCCCCAATCAGCCCCAGCATTTT. The encoded protein is CASSLGGPNQPQHF. Variable domain in full (rest from reference TRBV5-1 and TRBJ1-5): KAGVTQTPRYLIKTRGQQVTLSCSPISGHRSVSWYQQTPGQGLQFLFEYFSETQRNKGNFPGRFSGRQFSNSRSEMNVSTLELGDSALYLCASSLGGPNQPQHFGDGTRLSIL.

The chain has TRBV9 and TRBJ2-1; D perhaps matches TRBD2 (5 bases). Per germline, CDR1 SGDLS and CDR2 YYNGEE. Trimming left V 4 bases short and J 9 bases short, with 17 bases between. The CDR3 sequence is 14 residues long. The CDR3 DNA is TGTGCCAGCAGCCCGGGGTCGGGGTCCGGTGAGCAGTTCTTC. This encodes CASSPGSGSGEQFF.

The chain links TRBV27 to TRBJ2-7; 9 nucleotides agree with TRBD2. Trimming removed 3 bases from V and 6 bases from J; junction bases left unmatched: 9. In germline, CDR1 is MNHEY, CDR2 SMNVEV (reference sequence). This CDR3 is 15 amino acids long. The CDR3 DNA reads TGTGCCAGCAGTTTTGGCGGACTAGCGTTTGCCGAGCAGTACTTC. As protein: CASSFGGLAFAEQYF.

This sequence joins TRBV11-2 and TRBJ2-1; 11 bases match TRBD2. Looked up from germline, CDR1 is SGHAT and CDR2 is FQNNGV. The CDR3 is made up of 17 amino acids. V trimming: 4 bases; J trimming: 3 bases; junction bases outside the gene matches: 8. The CDR3 protein is CASSSVRLAGNYNEQFF. CDR3 bases: TGTGCCAGCAGCTCGGTAAGACTAGCGGGAAACTACAATGAGCAGTTCTTC.

The V and J genes are TRBV5-1 and TRBJ2-3, with 7 bases aligning to TRBD1. The CDR3 runs to 14 residues. Germline V gives CDR1 SGHRS, CDR2 YFSETQ. The junction had 4 bases not matched to a gene; V was cut back by 0 bases and J by 6 bases. DNA of the CDR3: TGCGCCAGCAGCTTGGGACAGGGAAGGGATACGCAGTATTTT. It yields the protein CASSLGQGRDTQYF.

The chain couples TRBV24-1 to TRBJ1-1; TRBD1 might be the D (5 bases). The CDR3 has 18 residues. Between the trimmed V and J ends, which lost 0 bases and 2 bases, there was a span of 18 bases. Germline CDR1 KGHDR, CDR2 SFDVKD. The CDR3 spells CATSDLNRAGSRNTEAFF. CDR3 DNA: TGTGCCACCAGTGATTTGAACCGGGCAGGGAGTCGAAACACTGAAGCTTTCTTT.

The V and J genes are TRBV2 and TRBJ2-5, with TRBD1 matching 9 bases. This CDR3 is 15 amino acids long. J gave up 5 bases and V 2 bases, and 6 bases lay outside the gene matches. Germline CDR1 and CDR2: SNHLY and FYNNEI. DNA of the CDR3: TGTGCCAGCAGTGAAAGGGACAGGGAGTTGGAGACCCAGTACTTC. Amino acids: CASSERDRELETQYF.

The chain has TRBV10-3 and TRBJ2-1, with 7 bases matching TRBD1. Germline assignment: CDR1 ENHRY and CDR2 SYGVKD. The CDR3 spans 13 residues. With V trimmed by 2 bases and J by 9 bases, 4 bases remained unmatched. CDR3: CAISETGEGEQFF. In DNA, the CDR3 is TGTGCCATCAGTGAGACAGGGGAAGGTGAGCAGTTCTTC.